What follows is one TCR beta chain and its context. Its antigen is unidentified. J was trimmed by 5 bases and V by 0 bases; bases with no gene match: 9. Germline values: CDR1 LGHNA, CDR2 YSLEER. This CDR3 has 16 residues. These data are taken from a study of radiation and T cells in renal cell carcinoma. Study-level findings and limits: From baseline, blood top tumor clonotypes peaked at 2 weeks post-radiation. Pretreatment tumor biopsies were lacking, so baseline clonotypes are unknown.

Some clones are missing from TCRdb's copy, which holds only in-frame ones; the method was immunoSEQ multiplex PCR. The table records 120,000 or so clones, around 82% of them present only once. Documented time point: blood 2 weeks post-SBRT. Documented treatment: 15 Gy SBRT to primary tumor, nephrectomy 4 weeks later. The tumor was a clear cell renal cell carcinoma. Sequences were derived from blood, sampled from a patient whose treatment included radiotherapy and nephrectomy. The TCR was taken from a man over 45 with renal cell carcinoma. This chain connects TRBV4-3 to TRBJ2-5; 7 bases are a match to TRBD2. CDR3 region: CASSQDRGRGGETQYF. As DNA, the CDR3 is TGCGCCAGCAGCCAAGATCGGGGAAGGGGAGGGGAGACCCAGTACTTC.